The T cell receptor (beta chain) under discussion was sequenced for a study of post-analysis software for immune sequencing data. Study background: Multiple sclerosis in the patients followed relapsing-remitting, secondary progressive and progressive-relapsing courses.

Study-wide results and caveats: The study found TRBV5-6, TRBV5-1 and TRBV20-1 among five or six TRBV segments more frequent in patients than controls.

Trimming removed 6 bases from V and 5 bases from J; junction bases left unmatched: 8. The CDR3 covers 14 residues. Germline loops: CDR1 ENHRY, CDR2 SYGVKD. On this clonotype itself: Its antigen remains unknown. A much larger clone lies a single base off, so this may be a read error.

TCR beta cDNA libraries had unique molecular identifiers. One entry per CDR3 protein, called by TCRdb with MiXCR from the PCR reads. The sample yields over 250,000 distinct CDR3 sequences, 35% to 40% seen once. The clonotype was recovered from a girl aged 5 to 17 with multiple sclerosis. The material sequenced was blood. The chain carries TRBV10-3 and TRBJ2-5, with 8 bases aligning to TRBD1. CDR3 DNA sequence: TGTGCCATCAGGGGGGCAGGGGGCCCGGAGACCCAGTACTTC. The encoded protein is CAIRGAGGPETQYF.